The clone carrying this T cell receptor beta chain was recorded once. Its antigen is currently unknown. Germline assignment: CDR1 SGHKS and CDR2 YYEKEE (reference sequence). The CDR3 has 15 amino acids. With V trimmed by 1 base and J by 0 bases, 4 bases remained unmatched. This record belongs to a study of OX40 agonist ivuxolimab in advanced cancers. Findings and limits, study-wide: Antigen specificity remained undetermined for the expanded peripheral T cells.

Measured with immunoSEQ multiplex PCR; TCRdb has only the in-frame clones, and not every one. The sample consists of more than 25,000 clones, roughly 87% of them appearing once. Sampling times: baseline, cycle 4 day 1, cycle 7 day 1. Sequencing used CD4+ or CD8+ T cells sorted from blood, obtained in a trial of the OX40 agonist ivuxolimab. The TCR was taken from an adult with an advanced solid tumor such as melanoma, head and neck, liver or kidney cancer. This sequence joins TRBV5-5 and TRBJ2-7; 7 bases align to TRBD1. The CDR3: CASSLQGGASYEQYF. The CDR3 DNA reads TGTGCCAGCAGCTTGCAAGGGGGCGCCTCCTACGAGCAGTACTTC.